Following are 8 T cell receptor beta chains from one sample sequenced in a study of cytomegalovirus exposure and HLA in healthy donors (TCRdb year 2017). Library preparation used the immunoSEQ multiplex PCR assay. A mixture of 60 forward primers for TCR Vbeta segments and 13 reverse primers for TCR Jbeta segments was used in the multiplex PCR. TCRdb stores this immuneACCESS table with in-frame sequences only. Part of the clones is absent; in the studies checked, under half of the shortfall reflects unresolved V genes, and no reason is known for the rest. Counted in this sample were 150,000 to 200,000 clones; approximately 82% of them appeared once. The ten largest clones capture over 4% of the sample. Material: PBMCs. Receptor source: a male donor in good health and CMV-seronegative.

The rearrangement joins TRBV6-1 to TRBJ1-1, with D uncertain. The CDR3 runs to 13 residues. V shed 4 bases and J shed 4 bases, with 10 bases lying between them. Germline loops: CDR1 MNHNS, CDR2 SASEGT. CDR3 sequence: CASSAQSRTEAFF. Here the CDR3 DNA reads TGTGCCAGCAGTGCACAGAGTCGCACTGAAGCTTTCTTT.

The chain joins TRBV28 to TRBJ2-6; 7 bases agree with TRBD1. The CDR3 length is 15 residues. Germline CDR1 MDHEN, CDR2 SYDVKM. The V and J ends lost 6 bases and 0 bases, in that order; junction bases with no gene match: 2. The DNA for the CDR3 is TGTGCCAGCAGCCCAGGGGGCTCTGGGGCCAACGTCCTGACTTTC. Protein: CASSPGGSGANVLTF.

This chain joins TRBV18 and TRBJ2-1, with 9 bases fitting TRBD1. Germline CDR1 and CDR2: KGHSH and LQKENI. V was pared by 2 bases and J by 9 bases, with 14 bases of the junction left unmatched. The CDR3 sequence is 17 residues long. This CDR3 is CASSPTGGRDYKSEQFF. The CDR3 DNA is TGTGCCAGCTCACCAACAGGGGGCAGGGACTACAAATCTGAGCAGTTCTTC.

This clone was observed a single time. The CDR3 DNA follows: TGTGCCATCATGCAACAGGGTGACTATGGCTACACCTTC. Translated: CAIMQQGDYGYTF. The gene calls are TRBV10-3 and TRBJ1-2; possible D gene TRBD1, 6 bases. V was clipped by 7 bases and J by 3 bases, with 12 bases between them. CDR3 length: 13 amino acids. In germline, CDR1 is ENHRY, CDR2 SYGVKD.

This chain uses TRBV19 with TRBJ2-1; D is undetermined. This CDR3 contains 14 residues. Looked up from germline, CDR1 is LNHDA and CDR2 is SQIVND (reference sequence). V was clipped by 5 bases and J by 0 bases, with 8 bases between them. The DNA of the CDR3 is TGTGCCAGTAGTGGATGGAGCTCCTACAATGAGCAGTTCTTC. Protein sequence: CASSGWSSYNEQFF.

The V call is TRBV6-5, the J call TRBJ1-1; no reliable D call. Germline CDR1 MNHEY, CDR2 SVGAGI. Trimming stripped 5 bases from V and 6 bases from J, with 13 bases between. CDR3 length equals 13 residues. CDR3 sequence (DNA): TGTGCCAGCAGTCCCAAGCGGACGGCTGAAGCTTTCTTT. It codes for CASSPKRTAEAFF.

The chain couples TRBV19 to TRBJ2-5; 14 nucleotides align to TRBD2. CDR1 and CDR2 from the germline V gene are LNHDA and SQIVND (reference sequence). V lost 6 bases and J lost 3; bases outside the gene matches: 9. The CDR3 is 17 amino acids. The CDR3 sequence: CASRSGTSGSRKETQYF. In nucleotides, the CDR3 is TGTGCCAGTAGATCCGGGACTAGCGGGAGTCGGAAAGAGACCCAGTACTTC.

This chain joins TRBV5-1 and TRBJ2-3; D gene uncertain. Germline loops: CDR1 SGHRS, CDR2 YFSETQ. Trimming shortened V by 0 bases and J by 2 bases, and 7 bases separated the two germline ends. CDR3 length: 14 residues. This chain's CDR3 is CASSLGLFTDTQYF. The CDR3, as DNA: TGCGCCAGCAGCTTGGGTCTGTTCACAGATACGCAGTATTTT. Based on the CDR3 plus reference TRBV5-1 and TRBJ2-3, the full variable domain is KAGVTQTPRYLIKTRGQQVTLSCSPISGHRSVSWYQQTPGQGLQFLFEYFSETQRNKGNFPGRFSGRQFSNSRSEMNVSTLELGDSALYLCASSLGLFTDTQYFGPGTRLTVL.